Each of the 20 T cell receptor beta chains below was sequenced from the same sample in a study of cytomegalovirus exposure and HLA in healthy donors. The PCR made use of 60 Vbeta and 13 Jbeta primers. Sequenced by immunoSEQ multiplex PCR; TCRdb stores in-frame clones only, minus some. Of roughly 100,000 clones in the sample, almost 70% are singletons; the top ten hold roughly 3.2%. The specimen sequenced was PBMCs. These receptors originate from a young man in good health and CMV-seronegative.

This clone has only one observation. The chain carries TRBV6-5 and TRBJ2-5; 8 bases line up with TRBD2. The junction had 10 bases not matched to a gene; V was cut back by 4 bases and J by 6 bases. CDR1 and CDR2 from the germline V gene are MNHEY and SVGAGI. This CDR3 is 15 amino acids long. For the CDR3, the DNA is TGTGCCAGCAGTTCAGGGACTAGTAATCTGAAGACCCAGTACTTC. Residues: CASSSGTSNLKTQYF.

The DNA of the CDR3 is TGTGCCAGCAGTTACGAGATAAAAGAGACCCAGTACTTC. Its protein is CASSYEIKETQYF. The J gene is TRBJ2-5, the V gene TRBV27; D call uncertain. Germline-derived CDR1 and CDR2 are MNHEY and SMNVEV (reference sequence). The CDR3 loop spans 13 amino acids. V lost 4 bases, J lost 3 bases, and 9 bases lay in between.

The J gene is TRBJ2-7, the V gene TRBV12-5; TRBD1 matches at 7 bases. From germline, CDR1 is LGHNT and CDR2 FRNRAP. The CDR3 sequence is 13 residues long. After removal of 3 bases from V and 4 bases from J, the junction contained 3 bases not matched to a gene. In DNA, the CDR3 is TGTGCTAGTGGTTTAGGGACAGATTACGAGCAGTACTTC. Protein sequence: CASGLGTDYEQYF.

This chain joins TRBV28 and TRBJ1-1, with 7 bases aligning to TRBD1. Germline V gene lookup returns CDR1 MDHEN and CDR2 SYDVKM. There are 15 residues in the CDR3. J gave up 6 bases and V 3 bases, and 10 bases lay outside the gene matches. As DNA, the CDR3 is TGTGCCAGCAGTTTCGGGCATGACAGGGTTCCTGAAGCTTTCTTT. Its translation: CASSFGHDRVPEAFF.

The CDR3 DNA is TGCGCCAGCAGCTCGAGCGGGAGAATGACTGATACGCAGTATTTT. This gives the protein CASSSSGRMTDTQYF. The V call is TRBV5-1, the J call TRBJ2-3; 8 bases agree with TRBD2. From germline, CDR1 is SGHRS and CDR2 YFSETQ. V was pared by 3 bases and J by 6 bases, with 9 bases of the junction left unmatched. The CDR3 has 15 residues.

This chain connects TRBV6-1 to TRBJ1-2, with 10 bases lining up with TRBD1. Germline loops: CDR1 MNHNS, CDR2 SASEGT. The CDR3 length is 17 residues. The ends lost 2 bases at V and 4 bases at J; junction bases unmatched: 10. The CDR3 sequence is CASSETETGGSSYGYTF. The CDR3 coding sequence is TGTGCCAGCAGTGAAACAGAGACAGGGGGCAGTAGCTATGGCTACACCTTC.

This clone was picked up a small number of times. The chain has TRBV5-4 and TRBJ2-7, with D possibly being TRBD2 (5 bases). The CDR3 spans 14 residues. In germline, CDR1 is SGHNT, CDR2 YYREEE (reference sequence). V was trimmed by 4 bases and J by 3 bases, leaving 14 bases between them. The CDR3: CASSHRDSSYEQYF. CDR3 bases: TGTGCCAGCAGCCACCGGGATTCCAGCTACGAGCAGTACTTC.

This clone was counted only a few times. The chain combines TRBV7-3 with TRBJ2-7, with TRBD2 matching over 7 bases. V shed 5 bases, J shed 3 bases, and the junction held 10 bases outside the gene matches. CDR1 is SGHTA, CDR2 FQGTGA, per germline. The CDR3 has 15 amino acids. As DNA, the CDR3 is TGTGCCAGCAGCCCCGGGGCTAGCGGAAACTACGAGCAGTACTTC. This translates into CASSPGASGNYEQYF.

The rearrangement uses TRBV9 and TRBJ2-3; a weak D match, TRBD1 (6 bases). The CDR3 length is 15 residues. V lost 0 bases and J 4 bases, leaving 12 bases between the germline ends. From germline, CDR1 is SGDLS and CDR2 YYNGEE. For the CDR3, the DNA is TGTGCCAGCAGCGTAGCAGGGGACGCGGCAGATACGCAGTATTTT. This codes for CASSVAGDAADTQYF. Full variable domain (missing parts from reference TRBV9 and TRBJ2-3): DSGVTQTPKHLITATGQRVTLRCSPRSGDLSVYWYQQSLDQGLQFLIQYYNGEERAKGNILERFSAQQFPDLHSELNLSSLELGDSALYFCASSVAGDAADTQYFGPGTRLTVL.

The chain has TRBV6-4 and TRBJ2-3, with TRBD2 as a possible D gene (5 bases). The CDR3 contains 14 residues. In germline, CDR1 is MRHNA, CDR2 SNTAGT. Trimming pared 6 bases from V and 0 bases from J, leaving 10 bases between. The CDR3 bases are TGTGCCAGCAGCGCCACGGGGAGCACAGATACGCAGTATTTT. Protein product: CASSATGSTDTQYF.

This rearrangement joins TRBV7-6 to TRBJ2-7, with TRBD2 matching over 9 bases. The CDR3 is made up of 18 amino acids. Germline CDR1 SGHVS, CDR2 FNYEAQ. The J segment lost 2 bases and the V segment lost 0 bases, leaving 11 bases of the junction unmatched. The CDR3 spells CASSLARGGGFSAYEQYF. The CDR3, as DNA: TGTGCCAGCAGCTTAGCTCGCGGGGGGGGGTTTTCAGCCTACGAGCAGTACTTC.

This clone has more than one count but fewer than ten. The rearrangement joins TRBV19 to TRBJ1-5; possible D gene TRBD1, 6 bases. The germline V gene encodes CDR1 LNHDA and CDR2 SQIVND (reference sequence). The CDR3 is made up of 15 amino acids. V was shortened by 3 bases and J by 3 bases, with 12 bases between the two germline ends. The CDR3 DNA reads as TGTGCCAGTAGTATTATGCGACAGGCCAATCAGCCCCAGCATTTT. The encoded protein is CASSIMRQANQPQHF.

V gene TRBV4-3 combines with J gene TRBJ2-3; no clear D gene. CDR3 length equals 14 residues. The germline V gene encodes CDR1 LGHNA and CDR2 YSLEER. Trimming stripped 0 bases from V and 6 bases from J, with 10 bases between. The CDR3 sequence: CASSQDARSDTQYF. CDR3 coding DNA: TGCGCCAGCAGCCAAGATGCGAGGTCTGATACGCAGTATTTT.

In the case of this clone: The same CDR3 arises from other DNA sequences in this sample as well. The gene calls are TRBV30 and TRBJ1-1; tentatively, D is TRBD1 (6 bases). Germline assignment: CDR1 GTSNPN and CDR2 SVGIG (reference sequence). V was trimmed by 0 bases and J by 2 bases, leaving 7 bases between them. CDR3 length: 13 residues. In DNA, the CDR3 is TGTGCCTGGAGTGTACAGGGTAACACTGAAGCTTTCTTT. Its protein is CAWSVQGNTEAFF.

The chain joins TRBV19 to TRBJ2-7, with 10 bases that match TRBD1. The germline V gene has CDR1 LNHDA and CDR2 SQIVND (reference sequence). The CDR3 totals 13 residues. With V trimmed by 8 bases and J by 0 bases, 1 base remained unmatched. The DNA for the CDR3 is TGTGCCAGTCGACAGGGGGCCTCCTACGAGCAGTACTTC. It is translated as CASRQGASYEQYF.

This clone is a singleton in its sample. The J gene is TRBJ2-1, the V gene TRBV11-2; TRBD1 agrees at 7 bases. Unmatched junction bases numbered 8, after V lost 1 base and J lost 5 bases. CDR1 and CDR2 (germline): SGHAT, FQNNGV. The CDR3 runs to 16 residues. Here the CDR3 reads CASSLGQGSGNNEQFF. The CDR3 coding sequence is TGTGCCAGCAGCTTAGGACAGGGTTCGGGGAACAATGAGCAGTTCTTC.

This rearrangement joins TRBV19 to TRBJ1-5, with D tentatively TRBD1 (5 bases). Per germline, CDR1 LNHDA and CDR2 SQIVND (reference sequence). The CDR3 consists of 14 residues. V was shortened by 5 bases and J by 2 bases, with 10 bases between the two germline ends. Written as DNA, the CDR3 is TGTGCCAGTAGTCGGGGGGGAGGCAATCAGCCCCAGCATTTT. It specifies CASSRGGGNQPQHF.

This clone was seen a single time. Relative to the germline gene, one junction end is altered; a read error may explain this. The rearrangement links TRBV5-1 to TRBJ1-2; D call uncertain. This CDR3 has 14 amino acids. Germline V CDR1 and CDR2: SGHRS, YFSETQ. Here the CDR3 reads CASSLASANYVYTF. The DNA for the CDR3 is TGCGCCAGCAGCTTGGCCTCAGCTAACTATGTCTACACCTTC.

The chain couples TRBV7-9 to TRBJ1-2, with 9 bases lining up with TRBD1. The CDR3 contains 16 residues. The germline CDR1 and CDR2 sequences are SEHNR and FQNEAQ (reference sequence). Unmatched junction bases numbered 10, after V lost 5 bases and J lost 3 bases. The CDR3 sequence is CASSTPGTGSDYGYTF. CDR3 bases: TGTGCCAGCAGCACGCCCGGGACAGGGTCGGACTATGGCTACACCTTC.

The chain employs TRBV5-1 and TRBJ2-3; a weak D match, TRBD1 (6 bases). Germline-derived CDR1 and CDR2 are SGHRS and YFSETQ. The V and J ends lost 0 bases and 1 base respectively, with 15 bases between them. There are 17 residues in the CDR3. DNA of the CDR3: TGCGCCAGCAGCTTGGCGGGACACCCGCCGGGCACAGATACGCAGTATTTT. Translation: CASSLAGHPPGTDTQYF.